A selection of T cell receptor beta chains follows, all from one sample in a study of monozygotic twins with inflammatory bowel disease. Reanalyzing the 5' RACE reads, TCRdb keeps one entry per CDR3 protein, without DNA. This repertoire includes approximately 380,000 distinct CDR3 sequences. The specimen sequenced was blood. The receptor set was obtained from a human donor with ulcerative colitis or Crohn's disease, or a healthy co-twin of an affected twin (not recorded which). CDR3s include the opening cysteine and the closing phenylalanine or tryptophan. The order of the fields is CDR3 protein, V gene, J gene, CDR3 length.

CASSLAGLGGYEQYF	TRBV5-6	TRBJ2-7	15
CASSPKEVSPLHF	TRBV18	TRBJ1-6	13
CSANVENTEAFF	TRBV20-1	TRBJ1-1	12
CASSQDSGAAVSYNEQFF	TRBV4-1	TRBJ2-1	18
CASSVGSLAGRYNEQFF	TRBV9	TRBJ2-1	17
CSVLLGRGPADTQYF	TRBV20-1	TRBJ2-3	15
CATSRTGGFDEKLFF	TRBV15	TRBJ1-4	15
CAWRGGYGYTF	TRBV30	TRBJ1-2	11
CASSEGLGSLNTGELFF	TRBV2	TRBJ2-2	17
CASSLSHVAKNIQYF	TRBV5-5	TRBJ2-4	15
CASSGGSGGANVLTF	TRBV2	TRBJ2-6	15
CASRLGTRNSPLHF	TRBV5-1	TRBJ1-6	14
CASSGAREGLRTDTQYF	TRBV6-1	TRBJ2-3	17
CASSLEQINIQYF	TRBV5-6	TRBJ2-4	13